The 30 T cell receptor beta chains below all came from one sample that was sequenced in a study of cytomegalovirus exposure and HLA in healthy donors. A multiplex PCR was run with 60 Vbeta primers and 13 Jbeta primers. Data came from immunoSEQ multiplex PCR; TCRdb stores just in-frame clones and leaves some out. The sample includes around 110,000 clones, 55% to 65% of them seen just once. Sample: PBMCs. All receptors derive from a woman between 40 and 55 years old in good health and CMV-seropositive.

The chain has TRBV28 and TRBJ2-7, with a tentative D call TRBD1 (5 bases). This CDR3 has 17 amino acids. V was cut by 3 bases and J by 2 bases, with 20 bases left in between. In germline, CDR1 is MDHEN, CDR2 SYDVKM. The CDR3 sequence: CASSFISLWQGTYEQYF. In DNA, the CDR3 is TGTGCCAGCAGTTTTATTTCGCTATGGCAGGGTACCTACGAGCAGTACTTC.

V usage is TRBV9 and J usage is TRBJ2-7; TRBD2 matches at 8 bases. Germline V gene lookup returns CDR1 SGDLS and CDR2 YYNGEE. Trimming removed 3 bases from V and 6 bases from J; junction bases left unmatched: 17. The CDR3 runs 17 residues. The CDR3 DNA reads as TGTGCCAGCAGCGCGGGGGGGAATTGGGGGAGGGCCACCGAGCAGTACTTC. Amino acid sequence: CASSAGGNWGRATEQYF.

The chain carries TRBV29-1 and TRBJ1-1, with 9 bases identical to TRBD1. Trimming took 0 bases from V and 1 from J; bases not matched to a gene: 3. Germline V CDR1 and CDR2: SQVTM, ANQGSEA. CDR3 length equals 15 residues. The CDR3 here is CSVEDPGQGNTEAFF. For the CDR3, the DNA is TGCAGCGTTGAAGACCCGGGACAGGGGAACACTGAAGCTTTCTTT. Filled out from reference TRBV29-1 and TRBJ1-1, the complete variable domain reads SAVISQKPSRDICQRGTSLTIQCQVDSQVTMMFWYRQQPGQSLTLIATANQGSEATYESGFVIDKFPISRPNLTFSTLTVSNMSPEDSSIYLCSVEDPGQGNTEAFFGQGTRLTVV.

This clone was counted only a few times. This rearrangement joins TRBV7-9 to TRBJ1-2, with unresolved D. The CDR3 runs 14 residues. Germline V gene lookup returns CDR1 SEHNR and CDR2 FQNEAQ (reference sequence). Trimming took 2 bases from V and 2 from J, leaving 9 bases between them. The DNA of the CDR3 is TGTGCCAGCAGCTTACACCGGGAAAACTATGGCTACACCTTC. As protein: CASSLHRENYGYTF. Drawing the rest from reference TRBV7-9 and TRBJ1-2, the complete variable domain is DTGVSQNPRHKITKRGQNVTFRCDPISEHNRLYWYRQTLGQGPEFLTYFQNEAQLEKSRLLSDRFSAERPKGSFSTLEIQRTEQGDSAMYLCASSLHRENYGYTFGSGTRLTVV.

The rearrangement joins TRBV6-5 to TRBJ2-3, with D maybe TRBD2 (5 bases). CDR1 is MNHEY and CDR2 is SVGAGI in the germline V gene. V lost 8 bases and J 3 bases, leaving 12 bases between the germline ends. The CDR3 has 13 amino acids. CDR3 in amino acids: CASALPGTDTQYF. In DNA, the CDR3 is TGTGCCAGCGCCCTCCCGGGAACAGATACGCAGTATTTT.

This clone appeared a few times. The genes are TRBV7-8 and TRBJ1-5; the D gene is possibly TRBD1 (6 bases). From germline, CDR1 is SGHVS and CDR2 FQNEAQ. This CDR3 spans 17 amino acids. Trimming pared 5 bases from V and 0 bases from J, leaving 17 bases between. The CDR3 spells CASSPDRIRGSNQPQHF. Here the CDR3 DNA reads TGTGCCAGCAGCCCAGACAGGATCAGGGGTAGCAATCAGCCCCAGCATTTT.

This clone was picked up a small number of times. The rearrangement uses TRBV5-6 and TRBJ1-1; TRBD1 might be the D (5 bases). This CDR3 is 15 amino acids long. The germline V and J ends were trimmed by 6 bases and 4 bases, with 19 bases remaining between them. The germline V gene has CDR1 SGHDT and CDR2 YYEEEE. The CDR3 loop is CASTGGTLGRTEAFF. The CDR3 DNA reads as TGTGCCAGCACTGGAGGGACTTTGGGTCGCACTGAAGCTTTCTTT.

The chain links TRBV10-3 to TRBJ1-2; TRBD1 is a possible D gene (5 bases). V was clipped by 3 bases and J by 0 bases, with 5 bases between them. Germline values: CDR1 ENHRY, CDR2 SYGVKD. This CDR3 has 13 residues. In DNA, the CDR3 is TGTGCCATCAGTGAACAGGCTAACTATGGCTACACCTTC. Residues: CAISEQANYGYTF.

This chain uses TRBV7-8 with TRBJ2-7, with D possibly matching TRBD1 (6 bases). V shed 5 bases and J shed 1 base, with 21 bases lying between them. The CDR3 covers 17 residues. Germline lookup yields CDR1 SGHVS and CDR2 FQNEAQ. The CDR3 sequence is CASSISTGTMGSYEQYF. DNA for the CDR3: TGTGCCAGCAGCATAAGCACCGGGACAATGGGTTCCTACGAGCAGTACTTC.

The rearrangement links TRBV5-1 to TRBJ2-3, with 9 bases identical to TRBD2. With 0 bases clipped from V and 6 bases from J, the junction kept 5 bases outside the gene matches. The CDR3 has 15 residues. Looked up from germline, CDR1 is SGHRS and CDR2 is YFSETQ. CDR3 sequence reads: CASSLAGTSQDTQYF. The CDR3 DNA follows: TGCGCCAGCAGCTTGGCCGGGACTAGCCAGGATACGCAGTATTTT. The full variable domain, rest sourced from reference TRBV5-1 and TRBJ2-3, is KAGVTQTPRYLIKTRGQQVTLSCSPISGHRSVSWYQQTPGQGLQFLFEYFSETQRNKGNFPGRFSGRQFSNSRSEMNVSTLELGDSALYLCASSLAGTSQDTQYFGPGTRLTVL.

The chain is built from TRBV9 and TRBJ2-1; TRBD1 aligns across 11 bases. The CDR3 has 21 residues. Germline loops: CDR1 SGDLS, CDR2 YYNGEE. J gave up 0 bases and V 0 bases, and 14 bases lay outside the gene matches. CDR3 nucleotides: TGTGCCAGCAGCGTAGCCTCCGGGACAGGGGGAATTTTGAGCTCCTACAATGAGCAGTTCTTC. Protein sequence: CASSVASGTGGILSSYNEQFF.

CDR3 loop: CASSEGLTYEQYF. CDR3 bases: TGTGCCAGCAGTGAGGGCCTAACCTACGAGCAGTACTTC. This chain uses TRBV6-1 with TRBJ2-7; unclear D gene. Germline CDR1 is MNHNS and CDR2 is SASEGT. The CDR3 is made up of 13 amino acids. Trimming cost V 3 bases and J 2 bases, with 8 bases left between them.

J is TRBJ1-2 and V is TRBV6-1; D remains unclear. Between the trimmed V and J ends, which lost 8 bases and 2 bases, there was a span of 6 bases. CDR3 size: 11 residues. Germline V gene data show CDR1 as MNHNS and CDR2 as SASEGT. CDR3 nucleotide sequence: TGTGCCAGCGTCAAAAACTATGGCTACACCTTC. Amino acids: CASVKNYGYTF.

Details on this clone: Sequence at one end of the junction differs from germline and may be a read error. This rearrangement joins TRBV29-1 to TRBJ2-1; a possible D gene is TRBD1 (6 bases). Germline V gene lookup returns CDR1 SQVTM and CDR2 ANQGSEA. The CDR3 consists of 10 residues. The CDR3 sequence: CSVLRGPSIF. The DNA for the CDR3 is TGCAGCGTCCTCAGGGGCCCATCAATCTTC.

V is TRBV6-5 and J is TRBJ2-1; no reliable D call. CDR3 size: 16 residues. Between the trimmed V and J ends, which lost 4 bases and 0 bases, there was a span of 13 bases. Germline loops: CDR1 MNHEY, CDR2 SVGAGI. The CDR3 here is CASSCVAESSYNEQFF. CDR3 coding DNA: TGTGCCAGCAGTTGCGTCGCGGAGAGCTCCTACAATGAGCAGTTCTTC.

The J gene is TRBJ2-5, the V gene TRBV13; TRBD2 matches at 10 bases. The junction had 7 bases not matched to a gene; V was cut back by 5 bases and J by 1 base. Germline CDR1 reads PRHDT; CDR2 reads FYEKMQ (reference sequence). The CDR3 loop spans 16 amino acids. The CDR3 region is CASSASLAGRQETQYF. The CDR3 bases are TGTGCCAGCAGCGCCTCACTAGCGGGACGCCAAGAGACCCAGTACTTC.

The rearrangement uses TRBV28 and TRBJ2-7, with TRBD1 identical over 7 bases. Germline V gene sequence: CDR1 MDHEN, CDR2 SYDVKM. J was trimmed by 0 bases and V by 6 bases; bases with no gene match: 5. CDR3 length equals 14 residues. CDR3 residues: CASRSRDSSYEQYF. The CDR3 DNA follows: TGTGCCAGCAGAAGCCGGGACAGCTCCTACGAGCAGTACTTC.

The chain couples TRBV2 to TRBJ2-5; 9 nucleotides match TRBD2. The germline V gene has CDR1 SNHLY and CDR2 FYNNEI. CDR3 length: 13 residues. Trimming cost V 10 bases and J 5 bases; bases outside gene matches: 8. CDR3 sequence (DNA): TGTGCCAAGAAATTAGCGGGAGAGGAGACCCAGTACTTC. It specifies CAKKLAGEETQYF.

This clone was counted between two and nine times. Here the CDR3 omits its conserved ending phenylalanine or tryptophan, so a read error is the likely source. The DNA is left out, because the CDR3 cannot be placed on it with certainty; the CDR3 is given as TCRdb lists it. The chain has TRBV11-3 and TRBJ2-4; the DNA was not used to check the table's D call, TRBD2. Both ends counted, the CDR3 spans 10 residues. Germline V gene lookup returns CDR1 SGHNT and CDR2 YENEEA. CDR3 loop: CASLVGLTLL.

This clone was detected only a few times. The CDR3 is CASGDRAAYANQPQHF. The CDR3 region has the DNA TGTGCCAGCGGCGACAGGGCGGCATATGCAAATCAGCCCCAGCATTTT. This chain connects TRBV27 to TRBJ1-5; TRBD1 matches 7 bases. With V trimmed by 8 bases and J by 4 bases, 14 bases remained unmatched. Germline lookup yields CDR1 MNHEY and CDR2 SMNVEV (reference sequence). The CDR3 loop spans 16 amino acids.

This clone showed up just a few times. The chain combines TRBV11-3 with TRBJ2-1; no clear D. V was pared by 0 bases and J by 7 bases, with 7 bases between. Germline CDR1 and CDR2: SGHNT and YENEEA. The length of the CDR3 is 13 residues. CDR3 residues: CASSLESRNEQFF. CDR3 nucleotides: TGTGCCAGCAGCTTAGAGTCGAGGAATGAGCAGTTCTTC.

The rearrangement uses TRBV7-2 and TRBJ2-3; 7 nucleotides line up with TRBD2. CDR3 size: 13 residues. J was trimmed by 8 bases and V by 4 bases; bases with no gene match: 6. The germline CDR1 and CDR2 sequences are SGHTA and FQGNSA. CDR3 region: CASSWGGSATQYF. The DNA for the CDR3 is TGTGCCAGCAGCTGGGGAGGGAGCGCTACGCAGTATTTT.

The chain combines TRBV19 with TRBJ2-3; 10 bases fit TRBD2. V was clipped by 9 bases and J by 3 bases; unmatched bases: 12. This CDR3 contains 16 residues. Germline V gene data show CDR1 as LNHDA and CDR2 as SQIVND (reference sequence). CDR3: CASSFGRTSGTDTQYF. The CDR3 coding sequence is TGTGCCAGCTCCTTTGGGAGGACTAGCGGAACAGATACGCAGTATTTT.

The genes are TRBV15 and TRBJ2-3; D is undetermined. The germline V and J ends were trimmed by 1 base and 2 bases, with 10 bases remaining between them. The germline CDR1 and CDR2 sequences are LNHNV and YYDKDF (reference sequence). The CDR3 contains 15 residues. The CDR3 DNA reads TGTGCCACCAGCAGAGGTGAACAGCTCACAGATACGCAGTATTTT. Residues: CATSRGEQLTDTQYF.

CDR3: CASSFVPEGEQYF. The CDR3 nucleotides read TGTGCCAGTAGTTTTGTGCCTGAGGGCGAGCAGTACTTC. The V call is TRBV19, the J call TRBJ2-7; D perhaps matches TRBD2 (5 bases). The germline V gene has CDR1 LNHDA and CDR2 SQIVND (reference sequence). V lost 5 bases and J 6 bases, leaving 14 bases between the germline ends. The CDR3 loop spans 13 amino acids.

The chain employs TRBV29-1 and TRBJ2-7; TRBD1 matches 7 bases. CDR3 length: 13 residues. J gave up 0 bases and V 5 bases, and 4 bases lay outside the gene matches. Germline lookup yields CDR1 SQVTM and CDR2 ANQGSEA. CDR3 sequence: CSVMDRYSYEQYF. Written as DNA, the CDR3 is TGCAGCGTTATGGACAGGTACTCCTACGAGCAGTACTTC.

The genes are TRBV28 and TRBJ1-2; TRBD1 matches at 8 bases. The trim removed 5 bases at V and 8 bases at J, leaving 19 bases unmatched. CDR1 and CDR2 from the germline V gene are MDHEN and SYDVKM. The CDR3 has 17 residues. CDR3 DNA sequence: TGTGCCAGCAGTGGGTCGGCAGGGGGCTCCTATGGCGAGGGCTACACCTTC. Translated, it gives CASSGSAGGSYGEGYTF.

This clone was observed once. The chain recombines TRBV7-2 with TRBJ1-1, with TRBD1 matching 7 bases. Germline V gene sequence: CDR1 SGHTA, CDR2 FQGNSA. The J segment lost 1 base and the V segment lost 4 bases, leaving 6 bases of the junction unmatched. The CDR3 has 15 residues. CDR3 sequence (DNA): TGTGCCAGCAGCTACGACAGGGATTCGAACACTGAAGCTTTCTTT. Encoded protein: CASSYDRDSNTEAFF.

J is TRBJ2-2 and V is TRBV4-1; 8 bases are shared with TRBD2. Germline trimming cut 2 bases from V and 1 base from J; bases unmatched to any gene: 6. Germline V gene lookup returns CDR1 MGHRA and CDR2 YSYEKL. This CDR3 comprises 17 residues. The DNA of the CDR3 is TGCGCCAGCAGCCAACCTCAGGGACTAGTGAACACCGGGGAGCTGTTTTTT. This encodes CASSQPQGLVNTGELFF.

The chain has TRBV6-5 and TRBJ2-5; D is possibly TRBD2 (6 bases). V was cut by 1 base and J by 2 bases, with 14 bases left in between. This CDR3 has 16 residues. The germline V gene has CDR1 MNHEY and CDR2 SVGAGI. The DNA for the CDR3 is TGTGCCAGCAGTTACTTAAGAGGGAGGACTCAAGAGACCCAGTACTTC. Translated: CASSYLRGRTQETQYF.